This TCR beta chain derives from a study of OX40 agonist ivuxolimab in advanced cancers. Study in general: Patients in the trial were receiving intravenous ivuxolimab every 2 weeks, at doses of 0.01 to 10 mg/kg. Enrolled patients in dose escalation had cancers that were hepatocellular carcinoma, melanoma, renal cell or head and neck cancer.

V lost 4 bases, J lost 1 base, and 19 bases lay in between. This CDR3 spans 17 amino acids. In germline, CDR1 is MNHEY, CDR2 SMNVEV (reference sequence). A remark on this clone: Antigen specificity is unknown.

Regarding the study as a whole: Specificity for antigen went undetermined in the expanded peripheral T cells.

Method: immunoSEQ multiplex PCR; TCRdb's copy keeps in-frame clones and lacks some. The sample consists of 90,000 to 150,000 clones, over 75% of them appearing once. The study sampled blood at baseline, cycle 4 day 1, and cycle 7 day 1. The genes are TRBV27 and TRBJ2-5, with D perhaps being TRBD1 or TRBD2 (5 bases each). The sample in question was CD4+ or CD8+ T cells sorted from blood, obtained in a trial of the OX40 agonist ivuxolimab. This sequence was found in an adult with an advanced solid tumor such as melanoma, head and neck, liver or kidney cancer. CDR3 sequence: CASSSLTSGRFQETQYF. Here the CDR3 DNA reads TGTGCCAGCAGTTCCCTCACTTCGGGACGCTTCCAAGAGACCCAGTACTTC.